This T cell receptor (beta chain) was captured by sequencing in a study of response to subunit inactivated influenza vaccine. Findings of the study overall: Few new T cells, the authors suggested, are recruited by each seasonal influenza vaccination.

Per germline, CDR1 SEHNR and CDR2 FQNEAQ (reference sequence). Trimming left V 1 base short and J 4 bases short, with 16 bases between. CDR3 length: 16 residues. On this clonotype itself: Its specificity is not known.

TCRdb independently ran MiXCR on the RT-PCR reads; one entry per CDR3 protein. This table has under 800,000 distinct CDR3 sequences, roughly 13% appearing once. The TCR originated in a man aged 45-65 years who received an inactivated influenza vaccine. The sequencing used PBMCs from blood, collected 14 to 15 days before vaccination. The chain has TRBV7-9 and TRBJ1-1, with TRBD1 as a possible D gene (6 bases). Here the CDR3 reads CASSLGARGLGTEAFF. The CDR3 DNA is TGTGCCAGCAGCTTAGGGGCCAGGGGACTTGGCACTGAAGCTTTCTTT.